The present TCR beta chain was sequenced within a study of human T cells and chemical hapten exposure (dated by TCRdb to the early 2020s). Concerning the study at large: For sensitization, 2% DPC in acetone was applied to an approximately 2 cm by approximately 2 cm area of upper inner arm skin. Patch testing was performed on the upper back with Finn chambers containing 0.01% DPC, and the patch tests were scored after 6 days according to International Contact Dermatitis Research Group standards. Blood for TCR sequencing was provided by twenty-nine alopecia patients at one to four time points (pre-sensitization, 2, 6 and 24 weeks). Libraries were combined into a pool for sequencing, and differences in TCR yield between samples came mainly from small differences in library volumes within the pool. Most of the patients in the cohort were female, and the cohort covered alopecia areata with under or over 50% scalp involvement, alopecia totalis and alopecia universalis. The study tracked peripheral blood TCR repertoire changes in vivo during primary and secondary sensitization to the hapten diphenylcyclopropenone (DPC) in alopecia patients. Blood was sampled from patients pre-sensitization (week 0) and at 2, 6 and about 24 weeks after DPC sensitization. Weekly therapeutic DPC doses were additionally applied to the scalp of patients throughout the roughly 26-week study period.

The method was RACE. Sequenced using a NextSeq 500. During library preparation, unique molecular identifiers were attached to individual cDNA molecules so that TCRs could be counted in a quantitative, reproducible way. Both TCR alpha and TCR beta chains were sequenced from each blood RNA sample. The original methods were these. Samples had a median of about 96,000 TCRs, with a range from about 23,224 to 750,000. The Decombinator software suite was used to annotate V, J and CDR3 in the TCR reads. Every sample was subsampled to the same number of TCRs (28,000) for the PS versus PT1 abundance plots. TCRs were defined as expanded if absent before sensitization and observed at least eight times at the 2-week time point. Starting from the raw public reads, TCRdb applied fastp trimming at Q25, assembled clones with MiXCR and retained in-frame beta chains. CDR3 protein sequences are deduplicated, and each keeps its most common genes and DNA. These V and J calls derive from TCRdb rather than the authors' analysis. The sample table holds 73,000 or so distinct CDR3 sequences, of which 8.5% were seen once. Around 3.6% of the sample is in the top ten clones.

V lost 3 bases and J lost 0 bases, and the count of bases not matched to a germline gene is 2. Including the terminal cysteine and phenylalanine, the CDR3 comprises 13 residues. Here the CDR3 DNA is all that survives: 39 bases in frame from base 1. The germline V gene (reference sequence) sets CDR1 to DFQATT and CDR2 to SNEGSKA. Turning to this clonotype: Its target antigen remains unknown. Base-call qualities are not available, and no considerably larger clone is one nucleotide away.

Taken with the paper, the label for time point translates to: patch test 2, 6 weeks after DPC sensitization. The treatment or condition label for this specimen denotes: therapeutic diphenylcyclopropenone sensitization with weekly scalp DPC. At each patch-test visit, blood was drawn before the patch test was applied. To be eligible, patients had to be aged 18 to 70, diagnosed with alopecia and judged suitable for DPC therapy, while pregnant patients were excluded. Total RNA was extracted from unfractionated whole blood that had been collected in Tempus Blood RNA tubes. Paper-wide results and their limitations: Compared with pre-sensitization or healthy control sets, expanded TCRs formed significantly more large CDR3 similarity clusters, which is consistent with antigen-driven responses. No change with DPC sensitization was found in the number of TCRs above 1 in 1000 frequency, and no evidence of global repertoire structure alterations was found. A positive correlation was found between the number of PT1 expanded TCRs and patch test score, with significance reached at thresholds 8, 16 and 32 but not 4. Repeated subsampling changed both the strength of the expansion versus patch-test correlation and the threshold at which that correlation became significant. Because all patients had alopecia, a presumed autoimmune disease, the immune response of the patients might differ from that of healthy individuals.

The sequence was obtained from a woman between 50 and 59 years old with alopecia areata. Some clones in this sample may be carry-over from other donors' samples. Here the chain combines TRBV20-1 and TRBJ2-7, with 7 bases matching TRBD1. This sample comprised whole blood, obtained in connection with sensitization to the hapten diphenylcyclopropenone (DPC). The encoded CDR3 is CSASDRDSYEQYF. The nucleotide sequence reads as follows: TGCAGTGCTAGTGACAGGGACTCCTACGAGCAGTACTTC.